The entry below describes one TCR beta chain. Which antigen it targets is not known. Qualities for individual bases were not recorded, and no much larger clone is one base off. The CDR3 has 18 amino acids, counting the end cysteine and phenylalanine. This entry keeps only the CDR3 DNA: 54 bases, framed from base 1. CDR1 LNHDA and CDR2 SQIVND are derived from the germline V gene (reference sequence). The germline V end is reduced by 4 bases and the J end by 2 bases; junction bases left unmatched: 11. Reads for this sample came from an Illumina HiSeq 2000. TCR beta chain libraries were generated through multiplex PCR amplification. High-throughput sequencing was used to analyze the amplified TCR beta chain products. TCRdb reworked the public reads: Q25 trimming with fastp, MiXCR clone assembly, productive beta chains retained. Each CDR3 protein appears once, grouped with its most common genes and DNA. This sample gives approximately 230,000 distinct CDR3 sequences in total; 30% to 35% of them show up just once. In total, the top ten clones hold 3% to 4% of the sample.

Lymph node samples were obtained from the axillary draining lymph nodes of breast cancer patients. This sample was included in a study of breast tumors, draining lymph nodes, adjacent tissues (dated by TCRdb to 2016 to 2018). With regard to the full study: In breast cancer patients, the study compared the TCR beta repertoires of tumor, adjacent nontumor tissue and axillary lymph nodes. The study was designed to assess the relationships and possible T-cell exchange between tumor, surrounding tissue and draining lymph node repertoires in human breast cancer.

Paper-wide results and their limitations: The similarity between tumor and nontumor tissue repertoires was significantly greater in luminal-like breast cancer than in basal-like breast cancer. Tumors showed preferential V and J gene usage, and their T-cell repertoire diversity fell below that of lymph nodes yet above that of nontumor tissue. Rather than being directly demonstrated, the conclusion that tumor T cells originate in lymph nodes was presented as consistent with a hypothesis. The data were considered consistent with most tumor T cells being derived from the lymph node and subsequently expanding within tumor tissue.

The sample consisted of axillary lymph node tissue. The sequence was obtained from a female donor with breast cancer. Some clones in this sample may be carry-over from other donors' samples. Recombination linked TRBV19 to TRBJ2-2; the junction holds 9 bases that match TRBD1. The base sequence is TGTGCCAGTAGTAAAGGGACAGGGAGCAGGGCTAACACCGGGGAGCTGTTTTTT. This gives the protein CASSKGTGSRANTGELFF.